Shown below are 8 T cell receptor beta chains from a single sample sequenced in a study of T cell responses to AZD1222 COVID-19 vaccine. TCRdb's table, derived via immunoSEQ multiplex PCR, lists solely in-frame clones and lacks some. The sample records 150,000 to 200,000 clones, around 94% being singletons. Sequences were derived from peripheral blood, sampled 28 days after the second dose of the MenACWY control vaccine. Receptor source: an adult who received the MenACWY meningococcal vaccine as a control.

The V and J genes are TRBV7-5 and TRBJ2-7; the table's TRBD2 call for D was not verified on the DNA. TRBV7-5 is a pseudogene locus. This CDR3 contains 16 residues. The DNA of the CDR3 is TGTGTCAGAAGCTTGCCTCTAGCGGGAGGCCCCTACGAGCAGTACTTC. This codes for CVRSLPLAGGPYEQYF.

The V call is TRBV9, the J call TRBJ1-1; D remains unclear. The V gene lost 4 bases and the J gene lost 0 bases, with 10 bases spanning the gap. This CDR3 has 14 residues. Germline CDR1 and CDR2: SGDLS and YYNGEE. CDR3 DNA: TGTGCCAGCAGCACCCAGGCTTTGAACACTGAAGCTTTCTTT. Protein sequence: CASSTQALNTEAFF.

The V gene is TRBV5-5, the J gene TRBJ1-1; 7 bases are shared with TRBD1. The CDR3 length is 14 residues. From germline, CDR1 is SGHKS and CDR2 YYEKEE (reference sequence). Trimming removed 4 bases from V and 0 bases from J; junction bases left unmatched: 3. The CDR3 loop reads CASSRGQVNTEAFF. In nucleotides, the CDR3 is TGTGCCAGCAGCCGTGGACAGGTGAACACTGAAGCTTTCTTT.

This chain connects TRBV2 to TRBJ2-5; tentative D call: TRBD2 (5 bases). This CDR3 has 15 residues. The ends were cut back, 11 bases at V and 2 bases at J, with 21 bases in the middle. Germline V gene sequence: CDR1 SNHLY, CDR2 FYNNEI. This chain's CDR3 is CACQTHGGSQETQYF. CDR3 bases: TGTGCCTGCCAGACCCACGGAGGTTCTCAAGAGACCCAGTACTTC. The full variable domain, in which reference TRBV2 and TRBJ2-5 provide the parts outside the CDR3, is EPEVTQTPSHQVTQMGQEVILRCVPISNHLYFYWYRQILGQKVEFLVSFYNNEISEKSEIFDDQFSVERPDGSNFTLKIRSTKLEDSAMYFCACQTHGGSQETQYFGPGTRLLVL.

This rearrangement joins TRBV12-3 or TRBV12-4 to TRBJ1-2; no definite D call. The V gene lost 3 bases and the J gene lost 6 bases, with 5 bases spanning the gap. CDR3 length: 11 amino acids. The CDR3 spells CASSLGNGYTF. CDR3 bases: TGTGCCAGCAGTTTGGGTAATGGCTACACCTTC.

The rearrangement uses TRBV6-5 and TRBJ1-2, with 7 bases matching TRBD1. This CDR3 is 15 amino acids long. In germline, CDR1 is MNHEY, CDR2 SVGAGI. V lost 7 bases and J lost 3; bases outside the gene matches: 11. The CDR3 loop is CASTGEGAGDYGYTF. Here the CDR3 DNA reads TGTGCCAGCACCGGGGAGGGGGCCGGGGACTATGGCTACACCTTC.

V and J are TRBV12-3 or TRBV12-4 and TRBJ2-1, with a possible D match to TRBD2 (6 bases). The CDR3 contains 13 residues. The CDR3 DNA follows: TGTGTCGAGGGCAGGGTGGAGGGGAATGAGCAGTTCTTC. This encodes CVEGRVEGNEQFF.

V gene TRBV19 combines with J gene TRBJ2-2; a weak D match, TRBD1 (5 bases). CDR1 and CDR2 (germline): LNHDA, SQIVND (reference sequence). The CDR3 totals 13 residues. Trimming took 3 bases from V and 4 from J, leaving 6 bases between them. CDR3 sequence: CASSMTVTGELFF. CDR3 nucleotide sequence: TGTGCCAGTAGTATGACAGTCACCGGGGAGCTGTTTTTT.